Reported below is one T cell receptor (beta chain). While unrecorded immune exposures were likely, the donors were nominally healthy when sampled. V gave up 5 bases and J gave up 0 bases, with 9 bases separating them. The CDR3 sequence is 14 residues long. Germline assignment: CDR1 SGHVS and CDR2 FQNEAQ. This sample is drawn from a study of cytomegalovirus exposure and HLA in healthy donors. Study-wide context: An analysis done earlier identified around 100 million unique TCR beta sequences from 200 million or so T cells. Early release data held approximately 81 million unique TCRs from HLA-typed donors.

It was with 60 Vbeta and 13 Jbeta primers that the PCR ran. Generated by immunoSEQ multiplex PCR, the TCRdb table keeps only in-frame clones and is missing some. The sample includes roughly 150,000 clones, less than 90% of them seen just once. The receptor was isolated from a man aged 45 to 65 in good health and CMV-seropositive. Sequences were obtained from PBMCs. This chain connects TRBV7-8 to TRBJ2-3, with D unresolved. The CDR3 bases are TGTGCCAGCAGCCCCCCGACTAGCACAGATACGCAGTATTTT. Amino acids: CASSPPTSTDTQYF.